Sequencing of this T cell receptor beta chain was carried out in a study of shared clonotypes between healthy human individuals (dated by TCRdb to the early 2020s). Describing the broader study: A couple of women and a few men aged 18 to 49 years were included in the cohort. For each donor, CD4 naive and CD4 memory were each run on three plates, CD8 naive on two plates, and CD8 memory on one plate. To estimate repertoire size and how much clonotypes are shared between individuals, the study performed deep sequencing of blood TCR repertoires from five healthy adults. Libraries were prepared and TCR repertoires were sequenced by different laboratories using diverse techniques, in order to increase sequencing depth and limit assay-specific biases. Between about 0.85 and 9.5 billion PBMCs per donor were obtained by leukapheresis. Broad study findings and their caveats: Because the study included only a small number of donors, the genetic and exposure-history diversity represented was limited. Sampling was limited to blood, and TCR repertoires in tissue likely differ from TCR repertoires in blood. Rarefaction of sorted-subset datasets indicated incomplete sequencing despite the large sequencing depth. Across a few donors, approximately 5% of naive CD4, roughly 3.4% of naive CD8, around 2.5% of memory CD4, and under 0.45% of memory CD8 clonotypes were shared. Clonotypes shared by all four sorted-subset donors showed higher generation probabilities than non-shared clonotypes. Pairwise subsampling indicated that sequencing depth was expected to affect the degree of clonotype sharing among donors. Estimated clonotype richness was generally larger for naive than for memory subsets.

TCR CDR3 regions were amplified from genomic DNA by multiplex PCR using the deep immunoSEQ assay. Genomic DNA extracted from each cell subset was distributed evenly over all wells of several immunoSEQ 96-well plates, and each plate served as one replicate. For sorted subsets, each replicate PCR was loaded with roughly 0.2 ug genomic DNA, equivalent to about 33,000 T cell genomes. Purified libraries were measured with a Qubit 3.0 fluorometer, size-checked on a Bioanalyzer 2100, and measured again with the KAPA Library Quantification kit. Every immunoSEQ 96-well plate was sequenced on a dedicated single-read 150-cycle Illumina NextSeq 550 flow cell. In the source study's methods: Because the immunoSEQ output included only junctional sequences and no quality scores, the filtering could not be the same as the filtering used for full-length reads. To assign V/J genes and CDR3, sequences were annotated using PyIR, a Python wrapper for IgBLAST v1.9, with IMGT germline references. Any read was removed if the V/J assignment was weak (E-value above 1e-6), the CDR3 was missing, or the read contained stop codons, out-of-frame junctions, or ambiguous translated residues. V3J clonotypes were defined as sequences sharing an identical inferred V gene, J gene, and CDR3 amino acid sequence. Percentage overlap between repertoires was computed as shared unique clonotypes divided by the size of the smaller repertoire. Repertoire richness was assessed with RTK rarefaction, the Chao1 estimator, and Recon v2.1 estimates of unobserved clonotypes. For all TCRbeta clonotypes obtained by the gDNA method from a handful of donors, generation probabilities were computed with OLGA. What TCRdb holds here is the immuneACCESS table cut down to in-frame rearrangements. Part of the clones is not present; checked against another copy, under half of the missing clones reflect an unresolved V gene, and the others are unexplained. V and J calls plus clone size are reproduced from that table; the DNA served to infer D and trimming. The sample yields about 2,100,000 clones; approximately 94% were counted once. The leading ten clones occupy about 1.8% of the sample.

V and J are truncated by 8 bases and 0 bases respectively, leaving an intervening sequence of 17 bases. Taken from cysteine to phenylalanine, the CDR3 has 15 residues. Just CDR3 DNA is preserved here, 45 bases in frame from base 1. The germline V gene (reference sequence) supplies CDR1 MNHEY and CDR2 SMNVEV. A single count supports this clone. What antigen it recognizes has not been identified. There are no base qualities to consult, and no much larger clone falls within one base. For the CD8 naive samples, CD45RO-negative cells were positively selected for CCR7, yielding a CD45RA+CCR7+ population from which TemRA cells were excluded. The donors were healthy, HIV-negative adults with no recently reported acute infections or vaccinations. Only Caucasian adults living in Nashville, Tennessee, USA were represented among the donors. After blood collection by leukapheresis, PBMCs were isolated using Ficoll-Histopaque density gradient centrifugation and then cryopreserved in the vapor phase of liquid nitrogen. Analytical flow cytometry was used to check the purity and quantity of every magnetically sorted T cell population. Each sorted fraction had its genomic DNA isolated and then quantified by UV absorbance on a Nanodrop 2000c.

This TCR came from a man between 18 and 35 years old in good health. Some clones in this sample may be carry-over from other donors' samples. Sequencing used naive CD8+ T cells from PBMCs. This sample's cell subset or site label indicates: CD45RA+CCR7+. This chain is built from TRBV27 and TRBJ2-7, with the identity of the D gene unclear. The CDR3 loop reads CASSRVIQSSYEQYF. The nucleotides are TGTGCCAGCTCCCGCGTGATCCAAAGCTCCTACGAGCAGTACTTC.